Listed here is a single T cell receptor beta chain. The data derive from a study of blood T cell repertoires in COVID-19. Study in general: Specimens from acute and convalescent COVID-19 originated in the United States, Italy and Spain. Sample material is recorded as cDNA or gDNA derived from T cells, B-cell-depleted T cells, or PBMCs.

Germline-derived CDR1 and CDR2 are SGHNT and YYREEE (reference sequence). The length of the CDR3 is 15 residues. The junction had 8 bases not matched to a gene; V was cut back by 3 bases and J by 7 bases. In the original workflow: Amplifying reference gene primers gave estimates of nucleated cell counts. Generated by immunoSEQ multiplex PCR, the TCRdb table keeps only in-frame clones and is missing some. The V and J calls and clone size were taken over from that table, and D and trimming were inferred from the DNA. The table shows 200,000 to 300,000 clones, with about 90% occurring only once. The chain joins TRBV5-4 to TRBJ2-5; 11 bases map to TRBD2. Sequencing was carried out using peripheral blood. This TCR was recovered from an elderly man with acute or convalescent COVID-19. CDR3 region: CASSSSTSGVGTQYF. The CDR3 nucleotides read TGTGCCAGCAGCTCTTCGACTAGCGGGGTGGGGACCCAGTACTTC.